This TCR beta chain was documented in a study of T cells in localized non-small cell lung cancer (dated by TCRdb to the early 2020s). For the wider study: The study examined T cell repertoires in approximately 240 patients with early-stage NSCLC and compared tumors with uninvolved tumor-adjacent lungs. The cohort comprised 236 treatment-naïve NSCLC patients with resected, localized lung tumors. A mean age of around 66 years was recorded for the NSCLC patients, of whom 129 were male and some 99 were female. General conclusions and limits of the study: Because of the exploratory design, TCR variables were selected using unadjusted p-values without false-discovery rate correction. Uninvolved tumor-adjacent lung showed the highest T cell clonality, higher than tumor, which suggests more focused antigenic responses in the adjacent lung. Of the top 100 tumor clones, a median of roughly 60 were detected in paired uninvolved adjacent lung; over 25 were also among that lung's top 100. Higher T cell density in blood was associated with longer overall survival, whereas higher clonality in adjacent lung was associated with shorter survival. Because multi-region tumor sequencing was not done, intratumor heterogeneity could not be ruled out.

The germline V gene (reference sequence) supplies CDR1 SGHNT and CDR2 YYREEE. The CDR3 measures 14 amino acids from cysteine to phenylalanine. The CDR3 DNA has 42 bases and is translated from base 1. Relative to germline, V is 4 bases shorter and J is 0 bases shorter, with 10 bases between their ends. The immunoSEQ Assay was used to sequence TCR beta CDR3 regions from DNA. Regarding the original processing steps: To compute T cell density, TCR beta template counts were normalized to usable DNA, which was estimated by amplifying housekeeping genes. The preseqR package was used to estimate richness by extrapolating to 400,000 templates for PBMC samples and to 120,000 templates for tissue samples. Clonality was taken to be one minus Pielou's evenness. Differential abundance testing on productive amino-acid clonotypes, with a minimum total count of 5 and an alpha of 0.1, was used to identify tissue-enriched TCRs. The Jaccard Index and the Morisita Overlap Index were used to quantify repertoire overlap between compartments. GLIPH grouped TCR beta CDR3s together with public tetramer-defined viral CDR3s, and a viral motif had to include at least three viral sequences and show V-gene enrichment. Held by TCRdb, this immuneACCESS table contains in-frame sequences only and omits some clones. Under half of the omission traces to an unresolved V gene where checked; the cause of the rest is unknown. V and J calls and clone size are those listed in that table; D and trimming were worked out from the DNA. This sample has tens of thousands of clones in its table, and 70% to 90% of those were observed once. Together, the top ten hold 3% to 4.5% of the sample.

Turning to this clone: Its antigen specificity is not known. Base qualities were left out, and no much larger clone turns up one base away.

At diagnosis, peripheral blood, uninvolved tumor-adjacent lung and tumor were collected and stored as a combination of fresh-frozen and FFPE material. For TCR repertoire profiling, the blood samples were analyzed as peripheral blood mononuclear cells. Sequencing used peripheral blood, obtained before any cancer treatment. The rearrangement joined TRBV5-4 to TRBJ1-1; the D gene lacks a confident call. The receptor comes from a man aged 18 to 49 with stage I lung adenocarcinoma. The CDR3 region has the sequence CASSMDPMNTEAFF. In nucleotides, the sequence is TGTGCCAGCAGCATGGACCCTATGAACACTGAAGCTTTCTTT.